This T cell receptor beta chain was captured by sequencing in a study of T cells in Graves' hyperthyroidism and ophthalmopathy. With regard to this clonotype: At one of its ends the junction is not consistent with the germline gene, which may arise from a read error.

The source material, RNA transcripts, was used to amplify TCR beta CDR3 regions. First-round RT-PCR with HTBI primers amplified the TCR CDR3 region. In TCRdb, the multiplex PCR reads were re-called with MiXCR into one record per CDR3 protein. The sample comprises approximately 300,000 distinct CDR3 sequences, roughly a fifth of which are singletons, and less than 40% rests with the top ten. Germline V gives CDR1 DFQATT, CDR2 SNEGSKA (reference sequence). The CDR3 contains 12 residues. The chain joins TRBV20-1 to TRBJ1-2, with D hard to call. The TCR sequence derives from a man aged 50 to 59 with Graves' ophthalmopathy. The material sequenced was blood. CDR3 amino acids: CSAITPEEGCTF. DNA for the CDR3: TGCAGTGCCATCACGCCCGAGGAGGGCTGCACCTTC.